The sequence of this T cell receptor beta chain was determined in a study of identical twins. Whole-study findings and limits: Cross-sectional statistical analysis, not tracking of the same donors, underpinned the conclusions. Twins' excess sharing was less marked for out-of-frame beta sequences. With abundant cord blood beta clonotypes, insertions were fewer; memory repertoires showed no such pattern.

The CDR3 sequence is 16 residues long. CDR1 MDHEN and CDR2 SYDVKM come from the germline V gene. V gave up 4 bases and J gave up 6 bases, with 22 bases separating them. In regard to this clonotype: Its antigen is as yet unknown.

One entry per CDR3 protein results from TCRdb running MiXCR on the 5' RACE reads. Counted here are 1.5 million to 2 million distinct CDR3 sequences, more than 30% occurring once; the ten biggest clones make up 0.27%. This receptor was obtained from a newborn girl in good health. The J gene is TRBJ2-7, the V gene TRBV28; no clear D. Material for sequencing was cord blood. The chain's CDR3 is CASSSGPESTTGEQYF. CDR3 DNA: TGTGCCAGCAGTTCAGGACCTGAATCCACTACGGGCGAGCAGTACTTC.